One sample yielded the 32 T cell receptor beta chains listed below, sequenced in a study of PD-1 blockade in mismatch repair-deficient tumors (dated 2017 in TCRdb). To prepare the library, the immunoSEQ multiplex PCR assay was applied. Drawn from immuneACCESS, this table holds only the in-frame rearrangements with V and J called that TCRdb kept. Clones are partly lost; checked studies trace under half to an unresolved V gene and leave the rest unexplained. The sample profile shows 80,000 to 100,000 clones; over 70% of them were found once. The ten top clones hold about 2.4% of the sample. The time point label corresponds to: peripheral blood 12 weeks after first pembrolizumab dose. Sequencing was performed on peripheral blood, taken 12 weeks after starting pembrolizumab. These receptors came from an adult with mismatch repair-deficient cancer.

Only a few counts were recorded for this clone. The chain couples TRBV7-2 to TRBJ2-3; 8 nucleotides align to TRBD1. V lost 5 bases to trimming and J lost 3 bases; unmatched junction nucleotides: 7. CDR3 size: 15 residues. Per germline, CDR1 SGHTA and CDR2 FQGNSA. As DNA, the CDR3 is TGTGCCAGCAGCCCCGGCAGGGGGCAGACAGATACGCAGTATTTT. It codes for CASSPGRGQTDTQYF.

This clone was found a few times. CDR3 nucleotide sequence: TGTGCCAGCAGTTTTAAAGTCAGGACGTATGGCTACACCTTC. It translates to CASSFKVRTYGYTF. The V call is TRBV27, the J call TRBJ1-2; no definite D call. V lost 3 bases and J 5 bases, leaving 13 bases between the germline ends. This CDR3 spans 14 amino acids. Germline-derived CDR1 and CDR2 are MNHEY and SMNVEV (reference sequence).

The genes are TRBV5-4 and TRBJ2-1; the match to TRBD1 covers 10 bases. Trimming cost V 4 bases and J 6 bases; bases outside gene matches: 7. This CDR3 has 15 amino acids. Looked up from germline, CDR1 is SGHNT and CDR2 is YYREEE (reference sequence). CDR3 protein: CASSLRDRGGNEQFF. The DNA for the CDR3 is TGTGCCAGCAGCCTTCGGGACAGGGGCGGCAATGAGCAGTTCTTC.

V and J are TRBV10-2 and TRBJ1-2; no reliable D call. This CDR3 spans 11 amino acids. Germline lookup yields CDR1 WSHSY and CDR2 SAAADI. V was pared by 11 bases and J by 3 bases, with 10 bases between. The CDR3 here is CALKGDYGYTF. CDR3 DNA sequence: TGCGCCTTAAAGGGCGACTATGGCTACACCTTC.

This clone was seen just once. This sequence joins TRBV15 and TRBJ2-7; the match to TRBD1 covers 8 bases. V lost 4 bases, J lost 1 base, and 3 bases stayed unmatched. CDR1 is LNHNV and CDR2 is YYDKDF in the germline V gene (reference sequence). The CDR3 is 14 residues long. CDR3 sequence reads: CATSKGQVSYEQYF. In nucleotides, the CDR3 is TGTGCCACCAGCAAGGGACAGGTGTCCTACGAGCAGTACTTC.

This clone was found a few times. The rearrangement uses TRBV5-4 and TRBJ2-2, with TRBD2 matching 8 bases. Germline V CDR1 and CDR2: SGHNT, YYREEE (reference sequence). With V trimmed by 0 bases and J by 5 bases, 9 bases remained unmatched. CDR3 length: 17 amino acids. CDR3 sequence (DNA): TGTGCCAGCAGCTTGGGATTAGCGGGATTCGTTACCGGGGAGCTGTTTTTT. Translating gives CASSLGLAGFVTGELFF.

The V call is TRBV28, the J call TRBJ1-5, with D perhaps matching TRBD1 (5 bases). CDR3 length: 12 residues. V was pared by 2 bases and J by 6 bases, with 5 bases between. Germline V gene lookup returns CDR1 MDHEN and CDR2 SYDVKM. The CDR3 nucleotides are TGTGCCAGCAGTTTAGGGACTCAGCCCCAGCATTTT. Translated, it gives CASSLGTQPQHF.

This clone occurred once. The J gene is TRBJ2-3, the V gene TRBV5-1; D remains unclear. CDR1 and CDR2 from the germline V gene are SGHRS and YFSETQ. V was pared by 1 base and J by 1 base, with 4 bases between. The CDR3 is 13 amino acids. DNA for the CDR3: TGCGCCAGCAGCTTGTTCCGCACAGATACGCAGTATTTT. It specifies CASSLFRTDTQYF.

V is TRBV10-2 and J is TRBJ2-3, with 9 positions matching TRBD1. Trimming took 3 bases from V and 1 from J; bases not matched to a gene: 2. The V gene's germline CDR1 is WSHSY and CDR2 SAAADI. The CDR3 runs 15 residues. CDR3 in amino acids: CASSDRDRGTDTQYF. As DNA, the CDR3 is TGCGCCAGCAGTGACCGGGACAGGGGCACAGATACGCAGTATTTT.

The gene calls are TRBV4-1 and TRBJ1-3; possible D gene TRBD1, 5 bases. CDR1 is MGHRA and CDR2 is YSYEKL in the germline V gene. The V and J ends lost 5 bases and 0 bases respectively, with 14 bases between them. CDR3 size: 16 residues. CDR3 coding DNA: TGCGCCAGCAGCGCCAAAGGGGACCTCTCTGGAAACACCATATATTTT. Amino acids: CASSAKGDLSGNTIYF.

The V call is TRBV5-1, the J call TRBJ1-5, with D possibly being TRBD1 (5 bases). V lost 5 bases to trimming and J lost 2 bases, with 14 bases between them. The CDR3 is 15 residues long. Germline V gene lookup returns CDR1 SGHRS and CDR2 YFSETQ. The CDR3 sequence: CASSWDGGRNQPQHF. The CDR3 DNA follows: TGCGCCAGCAGTTGGGACGGCGGCCGCAATCAGCCCCAGCATTTT.

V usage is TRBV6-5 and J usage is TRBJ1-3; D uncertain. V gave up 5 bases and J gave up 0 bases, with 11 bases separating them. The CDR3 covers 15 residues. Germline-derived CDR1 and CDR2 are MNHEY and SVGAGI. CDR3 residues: CASSLPRGSGNTIYF. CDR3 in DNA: TGTGCCAGCAGTCTCCCACGTGGCTCTGGAAACACCATATATTTT.

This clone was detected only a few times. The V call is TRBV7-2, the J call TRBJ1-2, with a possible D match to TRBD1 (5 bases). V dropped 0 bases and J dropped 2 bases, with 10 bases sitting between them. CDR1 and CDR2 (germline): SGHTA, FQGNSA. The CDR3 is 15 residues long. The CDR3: CASSLAGGGNYGYTF. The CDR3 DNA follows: TGTGCCAGCAGCTTAGCCGGGGGTGGGAACTATGGCTACACCTTC.

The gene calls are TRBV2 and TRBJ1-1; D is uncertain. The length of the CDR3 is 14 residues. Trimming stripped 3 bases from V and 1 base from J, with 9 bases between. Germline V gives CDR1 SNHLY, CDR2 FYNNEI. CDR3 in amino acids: CASSDSRSNTEAFF. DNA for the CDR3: TGTGCCAGCAGTGATAGCCGTTCGAACACTGAAGCTTTCTTT.

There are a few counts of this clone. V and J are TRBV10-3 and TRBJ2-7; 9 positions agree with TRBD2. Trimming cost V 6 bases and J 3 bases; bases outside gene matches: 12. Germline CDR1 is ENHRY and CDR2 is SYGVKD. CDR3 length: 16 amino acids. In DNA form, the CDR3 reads TGTGCCATCAGCGGGGCGGCTGCGGGAGGGGACTACGAGCAGTACTTC. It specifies CAISGAAAGGDYEQYF.

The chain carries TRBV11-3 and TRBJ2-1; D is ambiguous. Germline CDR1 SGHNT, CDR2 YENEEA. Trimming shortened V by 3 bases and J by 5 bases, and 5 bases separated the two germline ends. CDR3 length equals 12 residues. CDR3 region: CASSFLDNEQFF. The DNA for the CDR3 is TGTGCCAGCAGCTTCCTAGACAATGAGCAGTTCTTC. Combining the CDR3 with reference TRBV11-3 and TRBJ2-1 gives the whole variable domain EAGVVQSPRYKIIEKKQPVAFWCNPISGHNTLYWYLQNLGQGPELLIRYENEEAVDDSQLPKDRFSAERLKGVDSTLKIQPAELGDSAVYLCASSFLDNEQFFGPGTRLTVL.

CDR3 sequence (DNA): TGTGCCAGCAGACGGACTAGCGGGAGAACCGGGGAGCTGTTTTTT. Protein product: CASRRTSGRTGELFF. J is TRBJ2-2 and V is TRBV2; 13 bases are shared with TRBD2. The J segment lost 5 bases and the V segment lost 6 bases, leaving 3 bases of the junction unmatched. This CDR3 region has 15 residues. The V gene's germline CDR1 is SNHLY and CDR2 FYNNEI.

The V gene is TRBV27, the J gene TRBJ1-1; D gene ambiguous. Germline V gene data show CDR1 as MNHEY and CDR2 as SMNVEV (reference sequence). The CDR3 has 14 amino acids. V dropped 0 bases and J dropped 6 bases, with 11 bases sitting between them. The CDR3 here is CASSLSLVGAEAFF. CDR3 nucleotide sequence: TGTGCCAGCAGTTTATCACTAGTCGGCGCTGAAGCTTTCTTT.

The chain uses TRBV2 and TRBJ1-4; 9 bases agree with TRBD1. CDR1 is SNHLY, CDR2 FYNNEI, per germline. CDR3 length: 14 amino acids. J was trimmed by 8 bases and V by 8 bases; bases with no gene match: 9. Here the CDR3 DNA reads TGTGCCAGCCTGTATGGGACAGGGAAAGAAAAACTGTTTTTT. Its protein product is CASLYGTGKEKLFF.

The CDR3 region has the DNA TGTGCCAGCAGTTCTTACACTGAAGCTTTCTTT. Amino acid sequence: CASSSYTEAFF. The chain combines TRBV2 with TRBJ1-1; D ambiguous. V lost 5 bases and J 3 bases, leaving 4 bases between the germline ends. There are 11 residues in the CDR3. Germline loops: CDR1 SNHLY, CDR2 FYNNEI.

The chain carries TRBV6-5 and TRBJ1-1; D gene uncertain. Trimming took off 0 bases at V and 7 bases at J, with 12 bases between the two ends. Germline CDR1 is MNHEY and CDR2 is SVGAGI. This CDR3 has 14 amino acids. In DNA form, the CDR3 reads TGTGCCAGCAGTTACTCGAGGGTAGGCCTTGAAGCTTTCTTT. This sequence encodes CASSYSRVGLEAFF.

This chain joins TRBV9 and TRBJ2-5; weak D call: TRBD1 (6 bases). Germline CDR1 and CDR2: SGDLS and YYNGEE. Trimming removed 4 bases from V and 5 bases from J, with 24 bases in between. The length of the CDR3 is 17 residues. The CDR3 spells CASSSSSPGHPRETQYF. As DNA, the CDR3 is TGTGCCAGCAGCTCCTCCTCCCCGGGACACCCGAGGGAGACCCAGTACTTC.

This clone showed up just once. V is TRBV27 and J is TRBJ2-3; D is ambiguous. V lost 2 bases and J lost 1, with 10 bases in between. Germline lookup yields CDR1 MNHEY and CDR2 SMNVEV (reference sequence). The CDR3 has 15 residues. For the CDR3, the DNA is TGTGCCAGCAGTTTAATTCGGGCGGGCACAGATACGCAGTATTTT. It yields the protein CASSLIRAGTDTQYF.

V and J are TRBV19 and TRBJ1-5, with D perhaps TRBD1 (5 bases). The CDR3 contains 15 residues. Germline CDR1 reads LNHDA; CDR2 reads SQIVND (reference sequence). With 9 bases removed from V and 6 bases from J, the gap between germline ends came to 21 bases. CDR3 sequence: CASTTRGGGGQPQHF. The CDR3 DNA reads TGTGCCAGCACAACCCGGGGGGGTGGTGGTCAGCCCCAGCATTTT.

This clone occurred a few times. The CDR3 region has the DNA TGTGCCAGCAGACCAGGACGGGCCGGAGAGACCCAGTACTTC. Amino acid sequence: CASRPGRAGETQYF. This chain links TRBV7-9 with TRBJ2-5; D is ambiguous. CDR3 size: 14 residues. V was clipped by 6 bases and J by 4 bases, with 15 bases between them. Germline loops: CDR1 SEHNR, CDR2 FQNEAQ (reference sequence). The entire variable domain, with the rest obtained from reference TRBV7-9 and TRBJ2-5, is as follows: DTGVSQNPRHKITKRGQNVTFRCDPISEHNRLYWYRQTLGQGPEFLTYFQNEAQLEKSRLLSDRFSAERPKGSFSTLEIQRTEQGDSAMYLCASRPGRAGETQYFGPGTRLLVL.

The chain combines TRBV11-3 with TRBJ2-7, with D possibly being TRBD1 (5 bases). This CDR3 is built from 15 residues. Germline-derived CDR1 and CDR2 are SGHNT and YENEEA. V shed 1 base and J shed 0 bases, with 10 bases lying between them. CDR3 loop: CASSLGPDISYEQYF. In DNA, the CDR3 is TGTGCCAGCAGCTTAGGTCCGGACATCTCCTACGAGCAGTACTTC. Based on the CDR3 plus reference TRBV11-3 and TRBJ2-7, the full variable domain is EAGVVQSPRYKIIEKKQPVAFWCNPISGHNTLYWYLQNLGQGPELLIRYENEEAVDDSQLPKDRFSAERLKGVDSTLKIQPAELGDSAVYLCASSLGPDISYEQYFGPGTRLTVT.

The DNA for the CDR3 is TGTGCCAGCAGCGTAGGAGAGGGGTCCGGCTACGAGCAGTACTTC. Protein: CASSVGEGSGYEQYF. V usage is TRBV9 and J usage is TRBJ2-7, with D tentatively TRBD1 or TRBD2 (5 bases each). Germline V CDR1 and CDR2: SGDLS, YYNGEE. The CDR3 length is 15 residues. The V end was cut by 0 bases, the J end by 3 bases, with 13 bases between.

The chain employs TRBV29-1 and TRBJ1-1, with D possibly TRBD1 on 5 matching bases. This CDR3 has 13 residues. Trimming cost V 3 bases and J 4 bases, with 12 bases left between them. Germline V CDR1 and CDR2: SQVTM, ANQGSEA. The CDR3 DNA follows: TGCAGCGTTGACAGGGTATTTGGCACTGAAGCTTTCTTT. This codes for CSVDRVFGTEAFF.

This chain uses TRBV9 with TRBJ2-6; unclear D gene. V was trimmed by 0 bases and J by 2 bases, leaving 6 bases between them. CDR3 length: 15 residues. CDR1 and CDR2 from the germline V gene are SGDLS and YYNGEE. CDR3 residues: CASSVDFTGANVLTF. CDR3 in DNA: TGTGCCAGCAGCGTAGATTTTACTGGGGCCAACGTCCTGACTTTC.

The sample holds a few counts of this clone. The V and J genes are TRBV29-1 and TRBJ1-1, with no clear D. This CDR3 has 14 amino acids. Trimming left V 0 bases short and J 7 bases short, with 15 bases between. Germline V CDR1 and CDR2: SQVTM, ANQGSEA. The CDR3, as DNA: TGCAGCGTTGAAGATCTTATGGAGGGAATTGAAGCTTTCTTT. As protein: CSVEDLMEGIEAFF.

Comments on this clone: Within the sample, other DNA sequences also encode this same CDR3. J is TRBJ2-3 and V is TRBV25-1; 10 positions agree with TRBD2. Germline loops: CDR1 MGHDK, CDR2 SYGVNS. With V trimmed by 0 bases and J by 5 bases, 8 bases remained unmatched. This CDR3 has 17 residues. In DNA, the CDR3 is TGTGCCAGCAGTGAATATAGAAGCGGGAGGGCAGGAGATACGCAGTATTTT. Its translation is CASSEYRSGRAGDTQYF.

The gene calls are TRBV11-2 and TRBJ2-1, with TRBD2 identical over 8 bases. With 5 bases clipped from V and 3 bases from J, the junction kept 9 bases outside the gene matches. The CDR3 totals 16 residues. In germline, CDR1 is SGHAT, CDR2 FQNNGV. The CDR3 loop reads CASSPLMAGGYNEQFF. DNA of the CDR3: TGTGCCAGCAGCCCCCTGATGGCGGGAGGCTACAATGAGCAGTTCTTC.